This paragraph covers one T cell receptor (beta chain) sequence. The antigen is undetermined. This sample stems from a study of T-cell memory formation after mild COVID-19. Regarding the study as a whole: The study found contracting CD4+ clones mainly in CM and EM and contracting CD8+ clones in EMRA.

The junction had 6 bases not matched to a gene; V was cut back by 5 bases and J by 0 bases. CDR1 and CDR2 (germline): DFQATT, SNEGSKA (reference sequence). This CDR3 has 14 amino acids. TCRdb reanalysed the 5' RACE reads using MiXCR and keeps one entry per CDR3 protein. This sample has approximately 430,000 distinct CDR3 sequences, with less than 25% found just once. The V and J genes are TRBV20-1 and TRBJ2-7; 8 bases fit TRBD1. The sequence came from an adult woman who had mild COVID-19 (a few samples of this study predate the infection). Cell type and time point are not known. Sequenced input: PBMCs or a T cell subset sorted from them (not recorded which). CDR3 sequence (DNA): TGCAGTGCTCGGAGACAGGGGAACTCCTACGAGCAGTACTTC. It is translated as CSARRQGNSYEQYF.